Sequencing of this T cell receptor (beta chain) was carried out in a study of T cell repertoires in cytomegalovirus infection. This clonotype was observed once. Its antigen is currently unknown. This CDR3 is built from 15 residues. CDR1 SQVTM and CDR2 ANQGSEA come from the germline V gene. Trimming took 7 bases from V and 0 from J, leaving 18 bases between them. TCRdb re-analysed the reads in MiXCR, keeping a single row per CDR3 protein. The table shows about 330,000 distinct CDR3 sequences, with about 35% occurring only once. The chain recombines TRBV29-1 with TRBJ1-1; D ambiguous. The origin of this receptor is a human donor in good health (CMV status not recorded). Some clones in this sample may be carry-over from other donors' samples. Here the sequenced sample was cultured PBMCs, taken from culture after CMV antigen stimulation. The CDR3 DNA reads TGCAGCGCCCATCCGAGGGCTACCATGAACACTGAAGCTTTCTTT. Encoded protein: CSAHPRATMNTEAFF.